What follows are 32 T cell receptor beta chains derived from one specimen sequenced in a study of shared clonotypes between healthy human individuals. The method was immunoSEQ multiplex PCR; TCRdb's version includes in-frame clones alone and lacks a portion of them. The table records about 1.1 million clones, 75% to 80% of them present only once. Sequencing was done on a sample of memory CD4+ T cells from PBMCs. The subset was: CD45RA-negative fraction. These receptors came from a man between 18 and 35 years old in good health. Some clones in this sample may be carry-over from other donors' samples.

The genes are TRBV19 and TRBJ2-1, with TRBD2 as a possible D gene (6 bases). V was cut by 3 bases and J by 8 bases, with 14 bases left in between. This CDR3 is built from 14 residues. Germline CDR1 and CDR2: LNHDA and SQIVND (reference sequence). DNA of the CDR3: TGTGCCAGTAGTATCGGGAGCGGCTTAGATGAGCAGTTCTTC. It is translated as CASSIGSGLDEQFF.

The chain joins TRBV10-3 to TRBJ2-1, with TRBD2 matching over 15 bases. V lost 4 bases to trimming and J lost 7 bases; unmatched junction nucleotides: 5. The CDR3 contains 16 residues. The germline V gene has CDR1 ENHRY and CDR2 SYGVKD. The DNA for the CDR3 is TGTGCCATCAGTGCAGGACTAGCGGGAGGGGGTAATGAGCAGTTCTTC. Its translation: CAISAGLAGGGNEQFF.

The rearrangement links TRBV28 to TRBJ2-7; the D is unclear. The V end was cut by 6 bases, the J end by 3 bases, with 12 bases between. In germline, CDR1 is MDHEN, CDR2 SYDVKM. The CDR3 runs 13 residues. The chain's CDR3 is CASSLPPYYEQYF. The CDR3 nucleotides read TGTGCCAGCAGCCTACCCCCATACTACGAGCAGTACTTC.

Notes on this clone: Other DNA sequences in this sample translate to the same CDR3. The chain is built from TRBV6-1 and TRBJ2-7; D is perhaps TRBD1 (5 bases). Trimming left V 6 bases short and J 2 bases short, with 11 bases between. This CDR3 contains 13 residues. Looked up from germline, CDR1 is MNHNS and CDR2 is SASEGT. CDR3 DNA sequence: TGTGCCAGCAGGAGGCAGGGTGCCTACGAGCAGTACTTC. Protein product: CASRRQGAYEQYF.

The chain is built from TRBV7-6 and TRBJ2-5; 8 positions agree with TRBD2. The CDR3 loop spans 15 amino acids. In germline, CDR1 is SGHVS, CDR2 FNYEAQ. The junction had 13 bases not matched to a gene; V was cut back by 8 bases and J by 5 bases. The CDR3 DNA reads as TGTGCCAGCGCGGGGGGTGAGGGCCGGGTCGAGACCCAGTACTTC. This encodes CASAGGEGRVETQYF. The whole variable domain, filled in from reference TRBV7-6 and TRBJ2-5, reads GAGVSQSPRYKVTKRGQDVALRCDPISGHVSLYWYRQALGQGPEFLTYFNYEAQQDKSGLPNDRFSAERPEGSISTLTIQRTEQRDSAMYRCASAGGEGRVETQYFGPGTRLLVL.

The rearrangement uses TRBV4-2 and TRBJ2-1; D is ambiguous. The V end was cut by 0 bases, the J end by 4 bases, with 10 bases between. The CDR3 spans 15 residues. CDR1 and CDR2 (germline): LGHNA, YNFKEQ. The CDR3 DNA reads TGTGCCAGCAGCCAAGATGATGGGGATTACAATGAGCAGTTCTTC. Translating gives CASSQDDGDYNEQFF.

The chain recombines TRBV4-1 with TRBJ1-1; D call uncertain. CDR1 MGHRA and CDR2 YSYEKL come from the germline V gene. V shed 3 bases and J shed 0 bases, with 8 bases lying between them. The CDR3 length is 14 residues. In nucleotides, the CDR3 is TGCGCCAGCAGCCACCCAGCCATGAACACTGAAGCTTTCTTT. Translated: CASSHPAMNTEAFF.

This clone was seen a few times. The genes are TRBV5-8 and TRBJ1-1; D ambiguous. Germline V CDR1 and CDR2: SGHTS, YDEGEE. The CDR3 spans 15 residues. The V and J ends lost 4 bases and 4 bases respectively, with 17 bases between them. The CDR3 here is CASSLGRGGGTEAFF. For the CDR3, the DNA is TGTGCCAGCAGCCTGGGCCGGGGAGGCGGCACTGAAGCTTTCTTT.

As for this clone: Other DNA sequences in the same sample also yield this CDR3. The J gene is TRBJ1-2, the V gene TRBV28, with a weak D call TRBD1 (5 bases). Trimming pared 3 bases from V and 5 bases from J, leaving 10 bases between. The germline V gene encodes CDR1 MDHEN and CDR2 SYDVKM. There are 13 residues in the CDR3. The chain's CDR3 is CASSFGAGYGYTF. The CDR3 DNA is TGTGCCAGCAGTTTTGGGGCAGGGTATGGCTACACCTTC.

The rearrangement links TRBV5-3 to TRBJ1-5; no reliable D call. TRBV5-3 carries the ORF label, with uncertain function. V shed 3 bases and J shed 6 bases, with 7 bases lying between them. The CDR3 spans 12 residues. CDR3 region: CARSYLFQPQHF. CDR3 in DNA: TGTGCCAGAAGCTACCTTTTTCAGCCCCAGCATTTT.

The rearrangement uses TRBV19 and TRBJ2-6, with 8 bases that match TRBD1. Germline CDR1 LNHDA, CDR2 SQIVND (reference sequence). The CDR3 has 15 amino acids. The trim removed 4 bases at V and 2 bases at J, leaving 1 base unmatched. CDR3 DNA: TGTGCCAGTAGTACAGGGGGCGCTGGGGCCAACGTCCTGACTTTC. Its protein is CASSTGGAGANVLTF.

This clone showed up just a few times. This chain uses TRBV4-1 with TRBJ2-3; D remains unclear. This CDR3 is built from 15 residues. The germline CDR1 and CDR2 sequences are MGHRA and YSYEKL. Trimming shortened V by 4 bases and J by 1 base, and 12 bases separated the two germline ends. Here the CDR3 reads CASSLPGQGTDTQYF. The CDR3 bases are TGCGCCAGCAGCCTCCCTGGGCAGGGCACAGATACGCAGTATTTT.

The genes are TRBV28 and TRBJ2-7, with D possibly TRBD1 on 5 matching bases. The CDR3 has 16 amino acids. The V end was cut by 3 bases, the J end by 2 bases, with 17 bases between. Germline CDR1 and CDR2: MDHEN and SYDVKM. CDR3 in amino acids: CASSFWRIGQAYEQYF. As DNA, the CDR3 is TGTGCCAGCAGTTTTTGGCGGATAGGACAAGCCTACGAGCAGTACTTC.

This clone was counted ten times or more. The chain employs TRBV15 and TRBJ2-7, with a weak D call TRBD2 (6 bases). The CDR3 totals 12 residues. Germline assignment: CDR1 LNHNV and CDR2 YYDKDF (reference sequence). V was cut by 5 bases and J by 4 bases, with 9 bases left in between. The CDR3 sequence: CATSSRGYEQYF. CDR3 sequence (DNA): TGTGCCACCAGCTCCCGGGGGTACGAGCAGTACTTC.

Of note for this clone: The same CDR3 is also encoded by other DNA sequences in this sample. The chain carries TRBV27 and TRBJ1-1; weak D call: TRBD1 (6 bases). Trimming pared 2 bases from V and 5 bases from J, leaving 9 bases between. Germline-derived CDR1 and CDR2 are MNHEY and SMNVEV (reference sequence). CDR3 length: 13 residues. The CDR3 sequence: CASSLQGRTEAFF. The CDR3 DNA reads TGTGCCAGCAGTTTACAGGGGAGGACTGAAGCTTTCTTT.

This clone has just a few counts. The rearrangement uses TRBV18 and TRBJ2-2, with D possibly TRBD1 on 5 matching bases. V lost 1 base and J 6 bases, leaving 12 bases between the germline ends. Looked up from germline, CDR1 is KGHSH and CDR2 is LQKENI. The CDR3 consists of 15 residues. In DNA, the CDR3 is TGTGCCAGCTCACCACGATCTGGGGCGGCCGGGGAGCTGTTTTTT. Residues: CASSPRSGAAGELFF. The full variable domain, with the rest looked up from reference TRBV18 and TRBJ2-2, is NAGVMQNPRHLVRRRGQEARLRCSPMKGHSHVYWYRQLPEEGLKFMVYLQKENIIDESGMPKERFSAEFPKEGPSILRIQQVVRGDSAAYFCASSPRSGAAGELFFGEGSRLTVL.

The V and J genes are TRBV9 and TRBJ2-1, with 8 bases that match TRBD2. The CDR3 contains 17 residues. In germline, CDR1 is SGDLS, CDR2 YYNGEE. J was trimmed by 0 bases and V by 3 bases; bases with no gene match: 8. For the CDR3, the DNA is TGTGCCAGCAGCGCCTCGACTAGCGCCAACTCCTACAATGAGCAGTTCTTC. Translated: CASSASTSANSYNEQFF.

The J gene is TRBJ2-3, the V gene TRBV27; weak D call: TRBD1 (5 bases). The CDR3 is made up of 15 amino acids. Germline lookup yields CDR1 MNHEY and CDR2 SMNVEV (reference sequence). Trimming shortened V by 7 bases and J by 2 bases, and 16 bases separated the two germline ends. CDR3 DNA: TGTGCCAGCATCAATATTGGGGCCCCCACAGATACGCAGTATTTT. Protein product: CASINIGAPTDTQYF.

In the case of this clone: Other DNA sequences of this sample code for an identical CDR3. The V call is TRBV5-1, the J call TRBJ2-2, with a tentative D call TRBD2 (6 bases). Looked up from germline, CDR1 is SGHRS and CDR2 is YFSETQ. The germline V and J ends were trimmed by 0 bases and 5 bases, with 8 bases remaining between them. The CDR3 is 14 residues long. The CDR3 sequence: CASSLVGRTGELFF. The CDR3 DNA sequence: TGCGCCAGCAGCTTGGTGGGGAGGACCGGGGAGCTGTTTTTT. Filled out from reference TRBV5-1 and TRBJ2-2, the complete variable domain reads KAGVTQTPRYLIKTRGQQVTLSCSPISGHRSVSWYQQTPGQGLQFLFEYFSETQRNKGNFPGRFSGRQFSNSRSEMNVSTLELGDSALYLCASSLVGRTGELFFGEGSRLTVL.

V gene TRBV28 combines with J gene TRBJ1-5; 9 bases are shared with TRBD1. The CDR3 totals 13 residues. The J segment lost 7 bases and the V segment lost 10 bases, leaving 8 bases of the junction unmatched. Germline V gene lookup returns CDR1 MDHEN and CDR2 SYDVKM. The CDR3 nucleotides are TGTGCCACCTTTAAGGACAGGGGCCAGCCCCAGCATTTT. Translating it yields CATFKDRGQPQHF.

This chain connects TRBV5-1 to TRBJ2-7, with a weak D call TRBD2 (6 bases). Trimming took off 3 bases at V and 7 bases at J, with 11 bases between the two ends. This CDR3 spans 12 amino acids. Looked up from germline, CDR1 is SGHRS and CDR2 is YFSETQ. CDR3 DNA: TGCGCCAGCAGCTCCAGCGGAGGGGAGCAGTACTTC. Translating gives CASSSSGGEQYF.

The V call is TRBV7-6, the J call TRBJ2-7; 10 positions agree with TRBD2. Germline V lookup: CDR1 SGHVS, CDR2 FNYEAQ. The CDR3 is made up of 16 amino acids. The junction had 3 bases not matched to a gene; V was cut back by 0 bases and J by 1 base. The CDR3 bases are TGTGCCAGCAGCTTAGCCCCTAGCGGGAGTTCCTACGAGCAGTACTTC. It codes for CASSLAPSGSSYEQYF.

This chain joins TRBV6-1 and TRBJ2-6; TRBD1 aligns across 8 bases. V lost 4 bases to trimming and J lost 0 bases; unmatched junction nucleotides: 5. CDR1 and CDR2 from the germline V gene are MNHNS and SASEGT. The CDR3 covers 17 residues. CDR3 coding DNA: TGTGCCAGCAGTGTGACAGGGGCCCCCTCTGGGGCCAACGTCCTGACTTTC. Translated: CASSVTGAPSGANVLTF.

The chain recombines TRBV15 with TRBJ2-4; 7 bases fit TRBD2. Germline-derived CDR1 and CDR2 are LNHNV and YYDKDF (reference sequence). V lost 5 bases and J lost 8; bases outside the gene matches: 3. This CDR3 is 12 amino acids long. CDR3 nucleotides: TGTGCCACCAGCGCAGGGAGGGACATTCAGTACTTC. Its protein product is CATSAGRDIQYF.

V usage is TRBV4-3 and J usage is TRBJ2-3; 10 bases map to TRBD2. Germline trimming cut 5 bases from V and 3 bases from J; bases unmatched to any gene: 8. Germline-derived CDR1 and CDR2 are LGHNA and YSLEER. This CDR3 has 16 residues. The CDR3 region is CASSIQREGRTDTQYF. In DNA form, the CDR3 reads TGCGCCAGCAGCATCCAGCGGGAGGGCCGAACAGATACGCAGTATTTT.

This clone was observed once. The CDR3 reads CASSLWFDSPSGYTF. Here the CDR3 DNA reads TGTGCCAGCAGTTTATGGTTCGACAGCCCCTCTGGCTACACCTTC. This chain links TRBV27 with TRBJ1-2, with a tentative D call TRBD1 (5 bases). The CDR3 runs 15 residues. Trimming left V 1 base short and J 7 bases short, with 16 bases between. Germline loops: CDR1 MNHEY, CDR2 SMNVEV (reference sequence).

This chain uses TRBV28 with TRBJ2-7; D call uncertain. The CDR3 runs 11 residues. The V end was cut by 6 bases, the J end by 7 bases, with 10 bases between. Germline CDR1 MDHEN, CDR2 SYDVKM. The CDR3 DNA follows: TGTGCCAGCAGCACCGGACGGGAGCAGTACTTC. As protein: CASSTGREQYF.

This clone appeared a single time. The chain uses TRBV10-3 and TRBJ1-4; 10 bases line up with TRBD1. The germline CDR1 and CDR2 sequences are ENHRY and SYGVKD. The CDR3 is made up of 15 amino acids. The ends lost 10 bases at V and 4 bases at J; junction bases unmatched: 9. The CDR3 here is CATRDRGQVNEKLFF. CDR3 bases: TGTGCCACCCGGGACAGGGGCCAGGTTAATGAAAAACTGTTTTTT.

This clone has more than one count but fewer than ten. This chain connects TRBV2 to TRBJ1-2, with TRBD1 identical over 9 bases. Germline-derived CDR1 and CDR2 are SNHLY and FYNNEI. Trimming at V came to 3 bases and at J to 5 bases, leaving 10 bases not matched to a gene. The CDR3 loop spans 16 amino acids. CDR3 protein: CASSENRDRVWYGYTF. DNA for the CDR3: TGTGCCAGCAGTGAGAACCGGGACAGGGTTTGGTATGGCTACACCTTC.

The rearrangement links TRBV29-1 to TRBJ1-4, with D hard to call. This CDR3 is built from 13 residues. Between the trimmed V and J ends, which lost 7 bases and 3 bases, there was a span of 12 bases. Germline values: CDR1 SQVTM, CDR2 ANQGSEA. The CDR3 DNA reads as TGCAGCGCCGGGCGGAGTCCTAATGAAAAACTGTTTTTT. Translated: CSAGRSPNEKLFF. Complete variable domain (other parts from reference TRBV29-1 and TRBJ1-4): SAVISQKPSRDICQRGTSLTIQCQVDSQVTMMFWYRQQPGQSLTLIATANQGSEATYESGFVIDKFPISRPNLTFSTLTVSNMSPEDSSIYLCSAGRSPNEKLFFGSGTQLSVL.

The chain carries TRBV11-3 and TRBJ2-1; unclear D gene. This CDR3 has 14 residues. CDR1 and CDR2 from the germline V gene are SGHNT and YENEEA. The germline V and J ends were trimmed by 5 bases and 1 base, with 9 bases remaining between them. The DNA of the CDR3 is TGTGCCAGCAGCCATAGTTATTCCTACAATGAGCAGTTCTTC. Protein sequence: CASSHSYSYNEQFF.

The genes are TRBV4-1 and TRBJ2-7; 10 nucleotides align to TRBD2. This CDR3 comprises 14 residues. Germline V gives CDR1 MGHRA, CDR2 YSYEKL. J gave up 4 bases and V 5 bases, and 5 bases lay outside the gene matches. The CDR3: CASSRLAGVYEQYF. In DNA, the CDR3 is TGCGCCAGCAGCAGGCTAGCGGGAGTATACGAGCAGTACTTC.